The sequence of this TCR beta chain was determined in a study of cytomegalovirus exposure and HLA in healthy donors. Study-level points and caveats: Most observed TCR sequences were rare, whereas some public TCRs were detected in many donors.

Notes on this clone: The target antigen is unknown.

Germline CDR1 and CDR2: SGHDT and YYEEEE. V was cut by 0 bases and J by 6 bases, with 6 bases left in between. The CDR3 loop spans 12 amino acids. PCR employed 60 Vbeta and 13 Jbeta primers. Clones were read by immunoSEQ multiplex PCR, and TCRdb kept only the in-frame ones, dropping some. The sample includes 140,000 or so clones, around 84% of them seen just once. The genes are TRBV5-6 and TRBJ1-2; D not resolved. What was sequenced was PBMCs. This clonotype was obtained from a boy under 10 years old in good health and CMV-seronegative. The DNA for the CDR3 is TGTGCCAGCAGCTTGGTCGGGAATGGCTACACCTTC. It codes for CASSLVGNGYTF.